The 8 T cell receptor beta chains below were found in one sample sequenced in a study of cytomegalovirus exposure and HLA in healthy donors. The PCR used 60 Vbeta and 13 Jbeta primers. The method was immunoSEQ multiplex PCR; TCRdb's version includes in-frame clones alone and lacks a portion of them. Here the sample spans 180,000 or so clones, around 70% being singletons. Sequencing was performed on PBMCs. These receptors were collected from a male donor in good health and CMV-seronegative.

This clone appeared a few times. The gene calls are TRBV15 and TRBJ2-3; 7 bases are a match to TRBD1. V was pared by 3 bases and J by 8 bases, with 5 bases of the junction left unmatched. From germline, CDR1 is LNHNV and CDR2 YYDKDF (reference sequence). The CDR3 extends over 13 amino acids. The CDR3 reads CATSRDRRVTQYF. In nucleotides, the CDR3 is TGTGCCACCAGCAGGGACAGGCGAGTTACGCAGTATTTT.

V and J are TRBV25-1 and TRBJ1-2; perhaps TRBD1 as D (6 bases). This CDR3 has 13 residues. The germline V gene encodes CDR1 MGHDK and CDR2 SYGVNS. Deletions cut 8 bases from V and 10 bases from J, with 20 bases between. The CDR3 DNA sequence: TGTGCCAGCGGCGCAGGGGTGAGTGGTGTCTACACCTTC. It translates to CASGAGVSGVYTF.

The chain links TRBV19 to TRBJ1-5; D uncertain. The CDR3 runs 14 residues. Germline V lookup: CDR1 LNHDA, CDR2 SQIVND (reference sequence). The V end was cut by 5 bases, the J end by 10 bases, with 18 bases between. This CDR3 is CASSPGRTVRPQHF. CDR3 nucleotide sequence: TGTGCCAGTAGTCCCGGACGGACTGTAAGACCCCAGCATTTT.

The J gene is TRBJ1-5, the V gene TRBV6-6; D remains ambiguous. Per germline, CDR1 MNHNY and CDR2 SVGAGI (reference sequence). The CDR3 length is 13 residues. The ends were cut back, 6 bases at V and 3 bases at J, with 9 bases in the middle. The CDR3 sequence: CASSRPFNQPQHF. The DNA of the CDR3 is TGTGCCAGCAGCAGGCCCTTCAATCAGCCCCAGCATTTT.

The CDR3 sequence: CASSFHGSDGGNQPQHF. CDR3 bases: TGTGCCAGCAGTTTTCACGGGTCCGATGGCGGGAATCAGCCCCAGCATTTT. This chain uses TRBV28 with TRBJ1-5; no reliable D call. V was trimmed by 3 bases and J by 4 bases, leaving 19 bases between them. Germline V gene lookup returns CDR1 MDHEN and CDR2 SYDVKM. CDR3 length: 17 residues.

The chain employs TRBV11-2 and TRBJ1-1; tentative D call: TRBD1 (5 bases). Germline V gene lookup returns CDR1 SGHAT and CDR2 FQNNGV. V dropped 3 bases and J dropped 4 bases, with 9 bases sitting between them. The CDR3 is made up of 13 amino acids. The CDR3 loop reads CASSFSRATEAFF. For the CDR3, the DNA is TGTGCCAGCAGCTTTTCCAGGGCCACTGAAGCTTTCTTT.

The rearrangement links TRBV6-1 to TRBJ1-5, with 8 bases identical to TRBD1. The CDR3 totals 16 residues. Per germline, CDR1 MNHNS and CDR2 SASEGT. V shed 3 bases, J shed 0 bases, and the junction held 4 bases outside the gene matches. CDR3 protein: CASSDWTGTSNQPQHF. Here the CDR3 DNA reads TGTGCCAGCAGTGACTGGACAGGGACTAGCAATCAGCCCCAGCATTTT.

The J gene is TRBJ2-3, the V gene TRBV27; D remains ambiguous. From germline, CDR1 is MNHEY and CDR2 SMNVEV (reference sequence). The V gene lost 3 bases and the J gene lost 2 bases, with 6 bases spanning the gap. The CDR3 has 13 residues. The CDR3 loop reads CASSFAHTDTQYF. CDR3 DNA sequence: TGTGCCAGCAGTTTCGCACACACAGATACGCAGTATTTT.